The subject of this entry is one T cell receptor beta chain. The ends were cut back, 0 bases at V and 8 bases at J, with 12 bases in the middle. The CDR3 has 15 amino acids. Germline V CDR1 and CDR2: SGHDT, YYEEEE. In the authors' workflow: Cell counts per sample came from amplifying reference gene primers. TCRdb's table, derived via immunoSEQ multiplex PCR, lists solely in-frame clones and lacks some. V, J and clone size are taken as reported in that table, and D and trimming were inferred from the DNA itself. The sample lists approximately 200,000 clones; 84% were seen once. The data stem from a study of blood T cell repertoires in COVID-19. Study information: Donors in the United States, Italy and Spain gave samples during acute or convalescent COVID-19. T cells, B-cell-depleted T cells, or PBMCs provided the cDNA or gDNA that served as material.

The rearrangement joins TRBV5-6 to TRBJ1-6; D not certain. The source material was peripheral blood. The receptor was derived from a woman aged 55 to 70 with acute or convalescent COVID-19. CDR3 in DNA: TGTGCCAGCAGCTTGGGGCCGTTCCGGGATTCACCCCTCCACTTT. Encoded protein: CASSLGPFRDSPLHF.